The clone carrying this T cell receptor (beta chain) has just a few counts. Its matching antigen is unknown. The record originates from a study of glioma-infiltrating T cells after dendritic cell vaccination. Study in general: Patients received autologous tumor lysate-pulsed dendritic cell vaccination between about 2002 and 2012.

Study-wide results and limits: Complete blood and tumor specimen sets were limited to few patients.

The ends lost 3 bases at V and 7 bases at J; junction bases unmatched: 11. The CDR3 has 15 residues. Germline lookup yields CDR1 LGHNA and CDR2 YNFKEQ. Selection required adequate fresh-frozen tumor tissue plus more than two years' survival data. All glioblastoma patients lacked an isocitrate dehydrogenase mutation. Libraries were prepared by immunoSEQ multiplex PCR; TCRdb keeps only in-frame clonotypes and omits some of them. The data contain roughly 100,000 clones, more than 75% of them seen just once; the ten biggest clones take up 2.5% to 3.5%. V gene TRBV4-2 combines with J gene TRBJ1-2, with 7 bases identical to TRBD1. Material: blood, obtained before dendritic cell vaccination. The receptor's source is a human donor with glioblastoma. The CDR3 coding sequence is TGTGCCAGCAGCCAGGGTTTCGACAGGGACGGTGGCTACACCTTC. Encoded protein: CASSQGFDRDGGYTF.